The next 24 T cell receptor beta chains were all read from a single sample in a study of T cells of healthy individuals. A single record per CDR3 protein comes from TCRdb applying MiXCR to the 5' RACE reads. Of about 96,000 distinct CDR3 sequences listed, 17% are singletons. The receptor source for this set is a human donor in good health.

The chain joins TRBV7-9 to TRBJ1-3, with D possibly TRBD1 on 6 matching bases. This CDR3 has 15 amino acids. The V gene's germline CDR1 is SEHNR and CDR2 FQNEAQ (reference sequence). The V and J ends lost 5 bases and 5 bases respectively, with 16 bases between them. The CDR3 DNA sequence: TGTGCCAGCAGCGAAGGGACAATCTCCAGAAACACCATATATTTT. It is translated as CASSEGTISRNTIYF.

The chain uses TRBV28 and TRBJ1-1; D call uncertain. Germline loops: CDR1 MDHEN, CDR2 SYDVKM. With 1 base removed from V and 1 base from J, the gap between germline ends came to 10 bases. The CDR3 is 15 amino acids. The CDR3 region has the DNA TGTGCCAGCAGTTTATTGAGGGTCCGGAACACTGAAGCTTTCTTT. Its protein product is CASSLLRVRNTEAFF.

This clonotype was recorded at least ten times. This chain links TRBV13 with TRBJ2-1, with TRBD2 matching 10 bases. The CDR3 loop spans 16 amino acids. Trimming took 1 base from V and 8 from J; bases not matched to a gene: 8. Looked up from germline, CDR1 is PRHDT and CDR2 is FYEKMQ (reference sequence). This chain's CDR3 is CASSLDPAGGRYEQFF. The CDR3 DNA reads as TGTGCCAGCAGCTTAGATCCAGCGGGAGGGCGTTATGAGCAGTTCTTC.

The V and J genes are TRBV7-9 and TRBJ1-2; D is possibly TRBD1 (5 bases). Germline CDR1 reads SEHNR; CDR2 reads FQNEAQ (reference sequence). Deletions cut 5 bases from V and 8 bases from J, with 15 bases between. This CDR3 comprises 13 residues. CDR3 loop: CASSPLGRFGYTF. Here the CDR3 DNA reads TGTGCCAGCAGCCCCCTGGGACGGTTCGGCTACACCTTC. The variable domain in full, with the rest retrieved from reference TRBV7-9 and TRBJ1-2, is DTGVSQNPRHKITKRGQNVTFRCDPISEHNRLYWYRQTLGQGPEFLTYFQNEAQLEKSRLLSDRFSAERPKGSFSTLEIQRTEQGDSAMYLCASSPLGRFGYTFGSGTRLTVV.

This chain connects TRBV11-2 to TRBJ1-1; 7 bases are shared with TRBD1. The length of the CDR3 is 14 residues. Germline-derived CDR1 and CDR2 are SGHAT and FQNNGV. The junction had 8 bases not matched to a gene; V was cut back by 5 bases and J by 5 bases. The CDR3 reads CASSDSRGSTEAFF. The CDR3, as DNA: TGTGCCAGCAGCGATTCCAGGGGGTCAACTGAAGCTTTCTTT. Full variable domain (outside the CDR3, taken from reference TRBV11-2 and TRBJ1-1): EAGVAQSPRYKIIEKRQSVAFWCNPISGHATLYWYQQILGQGPKLLIQFQNNGVVDDSQLPKDRFSAERLKGVDSTLKIQPAKLEDSAVYLCASSDSRGSTEAFFGQGTRLTVV.

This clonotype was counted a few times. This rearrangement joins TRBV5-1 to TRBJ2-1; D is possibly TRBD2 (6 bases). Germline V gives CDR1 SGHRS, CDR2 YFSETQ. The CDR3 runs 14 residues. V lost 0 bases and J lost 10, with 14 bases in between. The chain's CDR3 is CASSLAGATREQFF. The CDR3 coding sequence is TGCGCCAGCAGCTTGGCCGGGGCGACTAGGGAGCAGTTCTTC.

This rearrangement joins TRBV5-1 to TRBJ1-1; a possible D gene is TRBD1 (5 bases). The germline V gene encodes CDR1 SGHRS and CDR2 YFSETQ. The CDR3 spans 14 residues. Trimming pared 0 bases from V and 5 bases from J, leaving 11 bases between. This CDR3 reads CASSLARGGTEAFF. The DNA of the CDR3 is TGCGCCAGCAGCTTGGCTAGGGGTGGTACTGAAGCTTTCTTT. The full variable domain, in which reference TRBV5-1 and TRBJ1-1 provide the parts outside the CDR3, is KAGVTQTPRYLIKTRGQQVTLSCSPISGHRSVSWYQQTPGQGLQFLFEYFSETQRNKGNFPGRFSGRQFSNSRSEMNVSTLELGDSALYLCASSLARGGTEAFFGQGTRLTVV.

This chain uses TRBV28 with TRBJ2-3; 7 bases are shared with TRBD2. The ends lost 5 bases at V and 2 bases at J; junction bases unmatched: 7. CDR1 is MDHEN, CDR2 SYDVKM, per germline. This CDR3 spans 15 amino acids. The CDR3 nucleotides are TGTGCCAGCAGTCTTTTAGCGGGTACCACAGATACGCAGTATTTT. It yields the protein CASSLLAGTTDTQYF.

The CDR3 DNA is TGCAGTGCTAGAGTCGGGCTGAGCTCTGGAAACACCATATATTTT. Protein sequence: CSARVGLSSGNTIYF. The genes are TRBV20-1 and TRBJ1-3; no definite D call. The V gene's germline CDR1 is DFQATT and CDR2 SNEGSKA (reference sequence). The CDR3 length is 15 residues. Between the trimmed V and J ends, which lost 1 base and 0 bases, there was a span of 10 bases.

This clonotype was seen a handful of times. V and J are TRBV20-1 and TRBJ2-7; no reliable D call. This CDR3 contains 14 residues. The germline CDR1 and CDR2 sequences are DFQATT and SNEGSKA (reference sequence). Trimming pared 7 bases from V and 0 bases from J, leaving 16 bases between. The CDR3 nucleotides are TGCAGTGGTGAGGTCAGGTCGAGCTCCTACGAGCAGTACTTC. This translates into CSGEVRSSSYEQYF.

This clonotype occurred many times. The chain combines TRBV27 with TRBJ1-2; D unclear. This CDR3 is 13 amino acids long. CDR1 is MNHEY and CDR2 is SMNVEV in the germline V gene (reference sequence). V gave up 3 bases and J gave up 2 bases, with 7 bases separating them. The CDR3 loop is CASSFSRNYGYTF. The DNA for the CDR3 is TGTGCCAGCAGTTTTTCCAGGAACTATGGCTACACCTTC.

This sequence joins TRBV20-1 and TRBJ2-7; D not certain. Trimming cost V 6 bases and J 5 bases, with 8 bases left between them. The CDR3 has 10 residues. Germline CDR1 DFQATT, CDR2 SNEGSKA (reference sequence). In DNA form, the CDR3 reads TGCAGTGCCGACGGCGACGAGCAGTACTTC. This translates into CSADGDEQYF.

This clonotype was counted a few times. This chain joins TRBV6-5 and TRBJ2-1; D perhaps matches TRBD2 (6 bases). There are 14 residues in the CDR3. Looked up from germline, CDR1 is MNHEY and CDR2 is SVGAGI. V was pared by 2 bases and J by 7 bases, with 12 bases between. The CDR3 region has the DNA TGTGCCAGCAGTTACGGTCCTAGCGTGAATGAGCAGTTCTTC. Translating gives CASSYGPSVNEQFF.

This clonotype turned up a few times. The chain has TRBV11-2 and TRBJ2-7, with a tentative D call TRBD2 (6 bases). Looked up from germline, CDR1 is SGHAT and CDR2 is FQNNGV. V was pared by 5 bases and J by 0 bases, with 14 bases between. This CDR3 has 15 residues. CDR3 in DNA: TGTGCCAGCAGCACCCAGGGAGGATTCTCCTACGAGCAGTACTTC. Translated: CASSTQGGFSYEQYF.

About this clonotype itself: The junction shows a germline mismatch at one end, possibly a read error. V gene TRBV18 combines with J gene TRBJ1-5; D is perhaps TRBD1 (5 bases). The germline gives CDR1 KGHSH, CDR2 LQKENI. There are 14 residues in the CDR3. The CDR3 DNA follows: TGTGCCAGCTCATTGGGACTGGCCAACGAGCCCAAGCATTTT. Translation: CASSLGLANEPKHF.

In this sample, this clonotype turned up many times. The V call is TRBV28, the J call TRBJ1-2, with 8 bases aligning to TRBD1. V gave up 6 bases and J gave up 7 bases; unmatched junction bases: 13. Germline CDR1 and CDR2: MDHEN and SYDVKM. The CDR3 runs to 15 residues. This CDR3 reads CASRDVGTGNSGYTF. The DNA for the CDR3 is TGTGCCAGCAGGGATGTAGGGACAGGCAATTCTGGCTACACCTTC.

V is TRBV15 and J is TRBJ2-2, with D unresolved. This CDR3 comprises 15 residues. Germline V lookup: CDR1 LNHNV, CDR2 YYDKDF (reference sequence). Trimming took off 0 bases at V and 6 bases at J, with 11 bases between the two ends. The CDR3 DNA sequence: TGTGCCACCAGCAGAGATGGTAGGGCCTCCGGGGAGCTGTTTTTT. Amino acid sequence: CATSRDGRASGELFF.

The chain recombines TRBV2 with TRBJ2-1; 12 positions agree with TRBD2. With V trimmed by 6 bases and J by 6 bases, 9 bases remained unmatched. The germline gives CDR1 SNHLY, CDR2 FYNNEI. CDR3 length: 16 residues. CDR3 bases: TGTGCCAGCAGATCAAATCTAGCGGGGGGGCTCAATGAGCAGTTCTTC. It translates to CASRSNLAGGLNEQFF. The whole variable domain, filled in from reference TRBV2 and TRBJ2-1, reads EPEVTQTPSHQVTQMGQEVILRCVPISNHLYFYWYRQILGQKVEFLVSFYNNEISEKSEIFDDQFSVERPDGSNFTLKIRSTKLEDSAMYFCASRSNLAGGLNEQFFGPGTRLTVL.

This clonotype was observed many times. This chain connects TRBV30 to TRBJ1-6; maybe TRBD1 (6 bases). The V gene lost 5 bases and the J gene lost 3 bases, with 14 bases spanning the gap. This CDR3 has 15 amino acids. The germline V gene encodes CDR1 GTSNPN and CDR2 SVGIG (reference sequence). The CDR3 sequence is CAWGLKGVYNSPLHF. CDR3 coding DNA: TGTGCCTGGGGTCTGAAGGGGGTCTATAATTCACCCCTCCACTTT.

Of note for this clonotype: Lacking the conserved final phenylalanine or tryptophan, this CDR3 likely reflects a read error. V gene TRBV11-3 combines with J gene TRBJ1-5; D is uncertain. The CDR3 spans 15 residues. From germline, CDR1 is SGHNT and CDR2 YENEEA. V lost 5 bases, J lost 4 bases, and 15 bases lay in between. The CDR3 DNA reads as TGTGCCAGCAGCCCCCGTCCTACACCAAATCAGCCCCAGCATTAT. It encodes CASSPRPTPNQPQHY.

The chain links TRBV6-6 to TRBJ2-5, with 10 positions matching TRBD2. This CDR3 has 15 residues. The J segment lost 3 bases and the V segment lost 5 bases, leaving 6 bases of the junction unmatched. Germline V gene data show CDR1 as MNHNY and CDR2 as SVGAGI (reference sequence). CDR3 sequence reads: CASSPLAGSEETQYF. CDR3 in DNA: TGTGCCAGCAGTCCACTAGCGGGGAGTGAAGAGACCCAGTACTTC.

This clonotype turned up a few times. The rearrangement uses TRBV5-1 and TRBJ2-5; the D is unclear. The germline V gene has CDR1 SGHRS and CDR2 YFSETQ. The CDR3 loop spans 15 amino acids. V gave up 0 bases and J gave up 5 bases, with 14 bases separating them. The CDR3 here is CASSLGVPGPETQYF. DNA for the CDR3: TGCGCCAGCAGCTTGGGGGTACCGGGCCCCGAGACCCAGTACTTC. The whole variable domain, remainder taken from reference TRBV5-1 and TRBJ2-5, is KAGVTQTPRYLIKTRGQQVTLSCSPISGHRSVSWYQQTPGQGLQFLFEYFSETQRNKGNFPGRFSGRQFSNSRSEMNVSTLELGDSALYLCASSLGVPGPETQYFGPGTRLLVL.

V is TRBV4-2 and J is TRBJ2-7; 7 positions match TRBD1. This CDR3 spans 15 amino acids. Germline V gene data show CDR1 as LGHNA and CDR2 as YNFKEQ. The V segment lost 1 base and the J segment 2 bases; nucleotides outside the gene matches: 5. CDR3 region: CASSQASGQPYEQYF. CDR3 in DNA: TGTGCCAGCAGCCAAGCGTCGGGACAGCCCTACGAGCAGTACTTC.

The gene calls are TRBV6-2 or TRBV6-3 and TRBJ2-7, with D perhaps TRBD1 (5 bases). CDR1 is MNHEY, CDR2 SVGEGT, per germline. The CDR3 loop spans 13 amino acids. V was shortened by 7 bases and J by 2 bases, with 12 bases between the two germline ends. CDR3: CASTQGSPYEQYF. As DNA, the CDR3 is TGTGCCAGCACTCAGGGCTCCCCCTACGAGCAGTACTTC.